This note documents a single T cell receptor (beta chain) sequence. The data belong to a study of blood T cell repertoires in COVID-19. At the level of the study: Collection of acute and convalescent COVID-19 samples took place in the United States, Italy and Spain. T cells, B-cell-depleted T cells, or PBMCs provided the cDNA or gDNA that served as material.

Trimming took 5 bases from V and 0 from J, leaving 14 bases between them. The CDR3 contains 15 residues. Germline V gene lookup returns CDR1 SEHNR and CDR2 FQNEAQ (reference sequence). In the original analysis: Reference gene primers were amplified, and this amplification served to estimate nucleated cell counts. Clones were read by immunoSEQ multiplex PCR, and TCRdb kept only the in-frame ones, dropping some. V, J and clone size are those of that table, while D and trimming were read from the DNA. This sample carries about 42,000 clones, roughly nine tenths of them seen once, and the ten largest clones take 15% to 20%.

The receptor's source is a man in his 70s with active COVID-19. V gene TRBV7-9 combines with J gene TRBJ2-7, with a weak D call TRBD1 (5 bases). The sample comprised peripheral blood. CDR3 nucleotide sequence: TGTGCCAGCAGCGCCCTCGGACATAGCTCCTACGAGCAGTACTTC. Its protein product is CASSALGHSSYEQYF.